The 5 T cell receptor beta chains listed next were all sequenced from one sample in a study of control samples from healthy donors and cancer patients. Produced via immunoSEQ multiplex PCR; TCRdb's table is partial and in-frame only. This sample carries around 90,000 clones, approximately 87% of them seen once, and the ten largest clones take roughly 2%. Sequenced material: blood. The receptors were sampled from a middle-aged woman in good health.

The rearrangement links TRBV7-2 to TRBJ2-7; the match to TRBD1 covers 7 bases. The CDR3 loop spans 13 amino acids. Germline V gene data show CDR1 as SGHTA and CDR2 as FQGNSA. V gave up 5 bases and J gave up 7 bases; unmatched junction bases: 8. CDR3: CASSTFYRGEQYF. Here the CDR3 DNA reads TGTGCCAGCAGCACCTTCTACAGGGGAGAGCAGTACTTC.

This clone came up once. The genes are TRBV27 and TRBJ1-1; a weak D match, TRBD1 (5 bases). The CDR3 contains 14 residues. Germline V gene sequence: CDR1 MNHEY, CDR2 SMNVEV (reference sequence). V was trimmed by 3 bases and J by 1 base, leaving 9 bases between them. The CDR3 loop reads CASSFGRGNTEAFF. The CDR3, as DNA: TGTGCCAGCAGTTTTGGGAGGGGGAACACTGAAGCTTTCTTT.

This clone was observed once. The chain couples TRBV21-1 to TRBJ1-3; TRBD1, the table's D call, was not compared with the DNA. TRBV21-1 constitutes a pseudogene. The CDR3 sequence is 15 residues long. CDR3 DNA sequence: TGTGCCAGCAGCACGAGCACAGGGGGCGGAAACACCATATATTTT. Residues: CASSTSTGGGNTIYF.

With respect to this clone: The identical CDR3 is also encoded by other nucleotide sequences in the sample. The gene calls are TRBV5-1 and TRBJ2-3; maybe TRBD1 (5 bases). This CDR3 region has 14 residues. Germline V CDR1 and CDR2: SGHRS, YFSETQ. Trimming took off 0 bases at V and 0 bases at J, with 5 bases between the two ends. The CDR3 reads CASSLGQSTDTQYF. The CDR3 DNA is TGCGCCAGCAGCTTGGGACAGAGCACAGATACGCAGTATTTT. Full variable domain (rest looked up from reference TRBV5-1 and TRBJ2-3): KAGVTQTPRYLIKTRGQQVTLSCSPISGHRSVSWYQQTPGQGLQFLFEYFSETQRNKGNFPGRFSGRQFSNSRSEMNVSTLELGDSALYLCASSLGQSTDTQYFGPGTRLTVL.

V gene TRBV19 combines with J gene TRBJ1-5; maybe TRBD1 (5 bases). Germline V gene sequence: CDR1 LNHDA, CDR2 SQIVND (reference sequence). The CDR3 loop spans 18 amino acids. The ends were cut back, 1 base at V and 5 bases at J, with 21 bases in the middle. CDR3 nucleotides: TGTGCCAGTAGTATAGGTCGTGGGGCTCGGGGAGAGCATCAGCCCCAGCATTTT. It specifies CASSIGRGARGEHQPQHF.